The 28 T cell receptor beta chains presented below share a single source sample, sequenced in a study of cytomegalovirus exposure and HLA in healthy donors. The primer mix had 60 Vbeta and 13 Jbeta primers. The protocol was immunoSEQ multiplex PCR, while the TCRdb copy is restricted to in-frame clones and leaves out a portion. Here the sample spans around 100,000 clones, 80% to 90% being singletons. Specimen: PBMCs. The receptors were sampled from a woman younger than 35 in good health and CMV-seropositive.

The CDR3, as DNA: TGTGCCAGCTCACCAGACCGGGTCTCCTACAATGAGCAGTTCTTC. It specifies CASSPDRVSYNEQFF. The J gene is TRBJ2-1, the V gene TRBV18; D remains unclear. There are 15 residues in the CDR3. The V end lost 2 bases, the J end lost 0 bases, and 8 bases lay between the germline ends. In germline, CDR1 is KGHSH, CDR2 LQKENI.

The chain is built from TRBV30 and TRBJ2-1; no clear D gene. The CDR3 is 13 residues long. Trimming took 0 bases from V and 7 from J, leaving 10 bases between them. CDR1 is GTSNPN and CDR2 is SVGIG in the germline V gene (reference sequence). The CDR3 nucleotides read TGTGCCTGGAGTGTAGTGCAAACTAATGAGCAGTTCTTC. It specifies CAWSVVQTNEQFF.

The chain is built from TRBV28 and TRBJ2-2; 9 bases align to TRBD1. The CDR3 has 15 amino acids. Germline values: CDR1 MDHEN, CDR2 SYDVKM. After removal of 9 bases from V and 5 bases from J, the junction contained 10 bases not matched to a gene. The CDR3 region is CASRVRDRETGELFF. In DNA, the CDR3 is TGTGCCAGTAGAGTTAGGGACAGGGAAACCGGGGAGCTGTTTTTT.

J is TRBJ2-7 and V is TRBV11-2, with D possibly being TRBD1 (5 bases). V was clipped by 0 bases and J by 6 bases, with 6 bases between them. This CDR3 region has 12 residues. Per germline, CDR1 SGHAT and CDR2 FQNNGV. CDR3 residues: CASSLDGAEQYF. The CDR3 bases are TGTGCCAGCAGCTTAGATGGGGCCGAGCAGTACTTC.

The V gene is TRBV28, the J gene TRBJ2-1; 7 bases line up with TRBD2. CDR3 length: 16 residues. Germline loops: CDR1 MDHEN, CDR2 SYDVKM. The trim removed 6 bases at V and 7 bases at J, leaving 15 bases unmatched. For the CDR3, the DNA is TGTGCCAGCAGCCTAGGCGGGAGATCTATTTGGAATGAGCAGTTCTTC. It yields the protein CASSLGGRSIWNEQFF.

This chain connects TRBV18 to TRBJ2-3; 7 bases are a match to TRBD2. The germline CDR1 and CDR2 sequences are KGHSH and LQKENI. The ends lost 2 bases at V and 2 bases at J; junction bases unmatched: 4. This CDR3 has 15 residues. CDR3 DNA sequence: TGTGCCAGCTCACCATCCAGCGGGGACACAGATACGCAGTATTTT. Its protein product is CASSPSSGDTDTQYF.

The gene calls are TRBV6-1 and TRBJ1-1; 9 bases agree with TRBD1. V trimming: 10 bases; J trimming: 3 bases; junction bases outside the gene matches: 3. The germline V gene has CDR1 MNHNS and CDR2 SASEGT. This CDR3 comprises 12 residues. The CDR3 region is CATRQGDTEAFF. The CDR3 coding sequence is TGTGCCACGCGACAGGGGGACACTGAAGCTTTCTTT.

V usage is TRBV7-9 and J usage is TRBJ2-2; D might be TRBD1 (6 bases). CDR1 is SEHNR and CDR2 is FQNEAQ in the germline V gene (reference sequence). The CDR3 is 15 amino acids. Trimming left V 5 bases short and J 3 bases short, with 13 bases between. For the CDR3, the DNA is TGTGCCAGCAGCCCACTCAGGGGCTACACCGGGGAGCTGTTTTTT. Amino acids: CASSPLRGYTGELFF.

The chain has TRBV29-1 and TRBJ2-7; 8 nucleotides align to TRBD1. The length of the CDR3 is 11 residues. V dropped 7 bases and J dropped 5; count of bases not matched to a gene: 4. Per the germline V gene, CDR1 is SQVTM and CDR2 is ANQGSEA. The CDR3 coding sequence is TGCAGCGGCCAGGGGGCCGACGAGCAGTACTTC. It yields the protein CSGQGADEQYF.

This chain links TRBV7-9 with TRBJ2-5, with a possible D match to TRBD1 (6 bases). Germline V gives CDR1 SEHNR, CDR2 FQNEAQ (reference sequence). The V and J ends lost 5 bases and 4 bases respectively, with 14 bases between them. The CDR3 has 14 residues. Written as DNA, the CDR3 is TGTGCCAGCAGCAAACAGGGAACACGAGAGACCCAGTACTTC. Its protein product is CASSKQGTRETQYF. Full variable domain (remainder filled in from reference TRBV7-9 and TRBJ2-5): DTGVSQNPRHKITKRGQNVTFRCDPISEHNRLYWYRQTLGQGPEFLTYFQNEAQLEKSRLLSDRFSAERPKGSFSTLEIQRTEQGDSAMYLCASSKQGTRETQYFGPGTRLLVL.

V is TRBV6-1 and J is TRBJ1-2; 8 bases fit TRBD1. CDR3 length: 16 residues. The ends lost 3 bases at V and 2 bases at J; junction bases unmatched: 8. Per germline, CDR1 MNHNS and CDR2 SASEGT. The CDR3: CASSDPGQARNYGYTF. Here the CDR3 DNA reads TGTGCCAGCAGTGACCCGGGACAGGCGAGAAACTATGGCTACACCTTC.

This clone was seen more than once but under ten times. The V and J genes are TRBV13 and TRBJ1-4, with TRBD1 matching 7 bases. V lost 4 bases, J lost 2 bases, and 7 bases stayed unmatched. CDR3 length equals 16 residues. CDR1 is PRHDT, CDR2 FYEKMQ, per germline (reference sequence). The CDR3 is CASSSDRDGTNEKLFF. In DNA, the CDR3 is TGTGCCAGCAGCTCTGACAGGGATGGCACTAATGAAAAACTGTTTTTT.

The chain joins TRBV4-1 to TRBJ1-4; D possibly corresponds to TRBD1 (6 bases). The germline V gene has CDR1 MGHRA and CDR2 YSYEKL. The CDR3 extends over 16 amino acids. The V end lost 2 bases, the J end lost 0 bases, and 10 bases lay between the germline ends. DNA of the CDR3: TGCGCCAGCAGCCAACCCCCAGGGGCAACTAATGAAAAACTGTTTTTT. Translating gives CASSQPPGATNEKLFF.

The chain is built from TRBV28 and TRBJ1-6; D gene unclear. V lost 3 bases to trimming and J lost 14 bases, with 14 bases between them. CDR3 size: 13 residues. Germline-derived CDR1 and CDR2 are MDHEN and SYDVKM. The CDR3 DNA sequence: TGTGCCAGCAGTTTCGAGGCCTACTCGACCCTCCACTTT. It specifies CASSFEAYSTLHF.

The J gene is TRBJ2-7, the V gene TRBV28; maybe TRBD2 (6 bases). Germline-derived CDR1 and CDR2 are MDHEN and SYDVKM. Trimming removed 7 bases from V and 6 bases from J, with 16 bases in between. The CDR3 has 13 residues. Written as DNA, the CDR3 is TGTGCCAGCATGGGACGCCGGGGGTTCGAGCAGTACTTC. This sequence encodes CASMGRRGFEQYF. The complete variable domain, with remaining parts taken from reference TRBV28 and TRBJ2-7, reads DVKVTQSSRYLVKRTGEKVFLECVQDMDHENMFWYRQDPGLGLRLIYFSYDVKMKEKGDIPEGYSVSREKKERFSLILESASTNQTSMYLCASMGRRGFEQYFGPGTRLTVT.

Worth noting for this clone: It differs at one base from a far larger clone, so likely a read error. V usage is TRBV2 and J usage is TRBJ1-1; D unclear. Trimming shortened V by 3 bases and J by 0 bases, and 5 bases separated the two germline ends. The CDR3 is 13 amino acids. CDR1 and CDR2 (germline): SNHLY, FYNNEI. The DNA of the CDR3 is TGTGCCAGCAGTGATCAGGTGAACACTGAAGCTTTCTTT. It encodes CASSDQVNTEAFF. Drawing the rest from reference TRBV2 and TRBJ1-1, the complete variable domain is EPEVTQTPSHQVTQMGQEVILRCVPISNHLYFYWYRQILGQKVEFLVSFYNNEISEKSEIFDDQFSVERPDGSNFTLKIRSTKLEDSAMYFCASSDQVNTEAFFGQGTRLTVV.

V and J are TRBV4-1 and TRBJ2-1; possible D gene TRBD2, 6 bases. Trimming took 4 bases from V and 7 from J, leaving 14 bases between them. The germline gives CDR1 MGHRA, CDR2 YSYEKL. This CDR3 spans 14 amino acids. CDR3: CASSRRVGGNEQFF. The CDR3 DNA reads TGCGCCAGCAGCCGCCGCGTTGGGGGGAATGAGCAGTTCTTC.

The chain carries TRBV6-1 and TRBJ2-7, with TRBD1 as a possible D gene (6 bases). Germline values: CDR1 MNHNS, CDR2 SASEGT. Between the trimmed V and J ends, which lost 0 bases and 3 bases, there was a span of 24 bases. The CDR3 has 19 amino acids. This CDR3 is CASSEAGGVWRTDFYEQYF. The CDR3 coding sequence is TGTGCCAGCAGTGAAGCAGGGGGAGTGTGGAGGACAGACTTCTACGAGCAGTACTTC.

This clone was seen a handful of times. The chain carries TRBV19 and TRBJ1-5; D unclear. The CDR3 is 15 amino acids. V was trimmed by 5 bases and J by 6 bases, leaving 17 bases between them. Germline V gives CDR1 LNHDA, CDR2 SQIVND (reference sequence). DNA for the CDR3: TGTGCCAGTAGTCTCCCTCAGTTGCCTCCTCAGCCCCAGCATTTT. Protein: CASSLPQLPPQPQHF.

This rearrangement joins TRBV7-9 to TRBJ2-7; D is possibly TRBD2 (5 bases). Trimming removed 3 bases from V and 3 bases from J, with 12 bases in between. CDR3 length: 14 residues. Germline V lookup: CDR1 SEHNR, CDR2 FQNEAQ (reference sequence). Here the CDR3 reads CASSLSGRGYEQYF. CDR3 in DNA: TGTGCCAGCAGCTTGAGTGGACGGGGCTACGAGCAGTACTTC.

The chain employs TRBV1 and TRBJ2-2; TRBD2 reflects the table's D call only, with no check against the DNA. TRBV1 is termed a pseudogene. This CDR3 is built from 14 residues. CDR3 sequence: CTSSHEGGTGELFF. The CDR3 coding sequence is TGCACCAGCAGCCACGAAGGAGGAACCGGGGAGCTGTTTTTT.

V usage is TRBV4-1 and J usage is TRBJ1-5, with 10 nucleotides matching TRBD1. After removal of 4 bases from V and 2 bases from J, the junction contained 2 bases not matched to a gene. Germline-derived CDR1 and CDR2 are MGHRA and YSYEKL. The CDR3 is made up of 15 amino acids. DNA for the CDR3: TGCGCCAGCAGCCTTGGACAGGGGGGCAATCAGCCCCAGCATTTT. Its protein is CASSLGQGGNQPQHF.

J is TRBJ1-4 and V is TRBV7-9; TRBD1 matches at 9 bases. Losses at the gene ends were 8 bases for V and 7 bases for J; bases not matched to a gene: 2. Germline lookup yields CDR1 SEHNR and CDR2 FQNEAQ (reference sequence). The CDR3 runs 12 residues. The CDR3 region has the DNA TGTGCCAGCTTGGGACAGGGTGAAAAACTGTTTTTT. Encoded protein: CASLGQGEKLFF.

This chain connects TRBV7-8 to TRBJ1-5; no clear D gene. In germline, CDR1 is SGHVS, CDR2 FQNEAQ. The CDR3 is 15 residues long. V shed 0 bases and J shed 1 base, with 7 bases lying between them. The CDR3 region has the DNA TGTGCCAGCAGCTTAGCGAGGGAGAGCAATCAGCCCCAGCATTTT. This gives the protein CASSLARESNQPQHF.

The gene calls are TRBV27 and TRBJ2-7; weak D call: TRBD2 (5 bases). The germline V and J ends were trimmed by 2 bases and 6 bases, with 11 bases remaining between them. CDR3 size: 13 residues. Germline CDR1 MNHEY, CDR2 SMNVEV (reference sequence). The CDR3 DNA reads as TGTGCCAGCAGTTTAACCTCGGGGTTCGAGCAGTACTTC. Its translation is CASSLTSGFEQYF.

The chain couples TRBV6-6 to TRBJ2-7, with unresolved D. Between the trimmed V and J ends, which lost 4 bases and 7 bases, there was a span of 14 bases. This CDR3 comprises 13 residues. In germline, CDR1 is MNHNY, CDR2 SVGAGI (reference sequence). CDR3 nucleotides: TGTGCCAGCAGTTCCTCCCAGATTGAAGAGCAGTACTTC. Translating gives CASSSSQIEEQYF.

The V and J genes are TRBV7-9 and TRBJ2-1; 9 positions agree with TRBD2. V gave up 6 bases and J gave up 7 bases; unmatched junction bases: 10. The CDR3 loop spans 15 amino acids. From germline, CDR1 is SEHNR and CDR2 FQNEAQ (reference sequence). This chain's CDR3 is CASSSISGRSNEQFF. CDR3 DNA: TGTGCCAGCAGTTCAATTAGCGGGAGATCGAATGAGCAGTTCTTC.

This rearrangement joins TRBV4-1 to TRBJ2-7; TRBD1 agrees at 7 bases. J gave up 1 base and V 2 bases, and 2 bases lay outside the gene matches. This CDR3 is 14 amino acids long. CDR1 MGHRA and CDR2 YSYEKL come from the germline V gene. The CDR3 DNA reads TGCGCCAGCAGCCAAAACAGGGGATCCTACGAGCAGTACTTC. Amino acid sequence: CASSQNRGSYEQYF.